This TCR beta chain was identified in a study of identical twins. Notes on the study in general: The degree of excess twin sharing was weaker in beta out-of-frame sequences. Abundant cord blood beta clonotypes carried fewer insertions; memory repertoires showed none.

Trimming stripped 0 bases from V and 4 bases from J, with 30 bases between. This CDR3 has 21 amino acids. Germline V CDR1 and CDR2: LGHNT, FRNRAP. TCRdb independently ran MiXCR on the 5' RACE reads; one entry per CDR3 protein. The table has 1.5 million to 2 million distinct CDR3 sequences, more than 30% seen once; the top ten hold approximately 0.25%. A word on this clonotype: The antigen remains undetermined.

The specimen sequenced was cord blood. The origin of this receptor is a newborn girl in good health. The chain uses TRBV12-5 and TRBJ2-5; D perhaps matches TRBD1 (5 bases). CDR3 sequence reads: CASGLVRGLLMERSSGETQYF. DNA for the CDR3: TGTGCTAGTGGTTTGGTAAGGGGTTTACTTATGGAGCGATCTTCGGGAGAGACCCAGTACTTC.